There are many counts of the clone carrying this T cell receptor beta chain. Its antigen is unknown. The record originates from a study of T cell repertoires in cytomegalovirus infection. Background on the study: It was the public TCR beta signatures that indicated both CMV infection and matching HLA type. Study-wide findings and caveats: Identification of carriers of CMV plus the relevant HLA was achieved through cumulative public TCR beta family frequency. Dominant in the ex vivo response were TCR beta clonotypes restricted by HLA-C and specific for CMV.

TCRdb fed the reads into MiXCR, producing one record per CDR3 protein. The sample contains around 740,000 distinct CDR3 sequences, under 40% of which appear only once. Germline V CDR1 and CDR2: SGHNT, YENEEA. The V gene end was trimmed by 5 bases and the J gene end by 1 base; junction bases not matched to a gene: 3. This CDR3 spans 15 amino acids. Sequencing was carried out using PBMCs. The chain carries TRBV11-3 and TRBJ2-2, with 8 nucleotides matching TRBD1. The sequence derives from a human donor in good health (CMV status not recorded). Some clones in this sample may be carry-over from other donors' samples. The DNA for the CDR3 is TGTGCCAGCAGCCCCGACAGGGGGAACACCGGGGAGCTGTTTTTT. Its translation: CASSPDRGNTGELFF. The variable domain in full, completed from reference TRBV11-3 and TRBJ2-2, reads EAGVVQSPRYKIIEKKQPVAFWCNPISGHNTLYWYLQNLGQGPELLIRYENEEAVDDSQLPKDRFSAERLKGVDSTLKIQPAELGDSAVYLCASSPDRGNTGELFFGEGSRLTVL.